Below are 4 T cell receptor beta chains sequenced from a single sample in a study of CD8 T cells in Susac syndrome. RNA in amounts of roughly 0.5 to 1 ug was reverse transcribed with random hexamers. MiXCR, applied by TCRdb to the immunoSEQ multiplex PCR reads, yields one record per CDR3 protein. The sample holds around 190,000 distinct CDR3 sequences, about 95% seen once. The sequencing input was CD8+ T cells from PBMCs. Every receptor here comes from a human donor with multiple sclerosis.

The chain employs TRBV6-1 and TRBJ2-1; the match to TRBD2 covers 11 bases. Per germline, CDR1 MNHNS and CDR2 SASEGT. This CDR3 is 17 amino acids long. The V and J ends lost 7 bases and 6 bases, in that order; junction bases with no gene match: 14. DNA of the CDR3: TGTGCCAGCATGGAGGTCGGTCTAGCGGGAGGAGGCAATGAGCAGTTCTTC. Its translation is CASMEVGLAGGGNEQFF.

The CDR3 is CASSLGEGEQFF. The CDR3 DNA follows: TGTGCCAGCAGTTTGGGCGAGGGTGAGCAGTTCTTC. This sequence joins TRBV12-3 or TRBV12-4 and TRBJ2-1; the D gene is possibly TRBD2 (5 bases). The CDR3 is 12 residues long. V was pared by 3 bases and J by 9 bases, with 9 bases between.

J is TRBJ1-1 and V is TRBV30; maybe TRBD1 (6 bases). Germline CDR1 reads GTSNPN; CDR2 reads SVGIG (reference sequence). Trimming cost V 4 bases and J 5 bases, with 14 bases left between them. The CDR3 runs 13 residues. This CDR3 is CAWTRGRGTEAFF. CDR3 nucleotides: TGTGCCTGGACCAGGGGACGGGGGACTGAAGCTTTCTTT.

The chain uses TRBV12-3 or TRBV12-4 and TRBJ2-3; unclear D gene. The V and J ends lost 4 bases and 2 bases respectively, with 13 bases between them. The CDR3 consists of 15 residues. The CDR3 loop reads CASSSPTAPTDTQYF. The CDR3 coding sequence is TGTGCCAGCAGTTCTCCCACGGCGCCCACAGATACGCAGTATTTT.